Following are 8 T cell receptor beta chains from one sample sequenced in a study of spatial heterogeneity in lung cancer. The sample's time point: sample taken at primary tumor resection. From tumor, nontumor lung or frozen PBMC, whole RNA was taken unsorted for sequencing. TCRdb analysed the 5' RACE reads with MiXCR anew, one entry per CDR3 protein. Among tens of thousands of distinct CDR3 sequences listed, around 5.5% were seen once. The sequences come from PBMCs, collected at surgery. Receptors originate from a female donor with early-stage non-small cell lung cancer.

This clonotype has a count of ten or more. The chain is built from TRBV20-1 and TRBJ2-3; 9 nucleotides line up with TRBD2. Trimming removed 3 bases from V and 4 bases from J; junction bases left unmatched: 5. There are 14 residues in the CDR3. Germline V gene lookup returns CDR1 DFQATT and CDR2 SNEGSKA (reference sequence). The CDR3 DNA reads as TGCAGTGCTAGGAATAGCGGGGGCCCAGATACGCAGTATTTT. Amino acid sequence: CSARNSGGPDTQYF.

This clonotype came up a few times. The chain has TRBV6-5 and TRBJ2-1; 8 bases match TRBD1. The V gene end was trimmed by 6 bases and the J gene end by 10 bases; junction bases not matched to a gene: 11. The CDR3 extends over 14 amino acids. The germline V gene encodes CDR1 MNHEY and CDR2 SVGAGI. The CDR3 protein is CASSQGQGYSEQFF. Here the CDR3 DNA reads TGTGCCAGCAGCCAAGGACAGGGTTACAGCGAGCAGTTCTTC.

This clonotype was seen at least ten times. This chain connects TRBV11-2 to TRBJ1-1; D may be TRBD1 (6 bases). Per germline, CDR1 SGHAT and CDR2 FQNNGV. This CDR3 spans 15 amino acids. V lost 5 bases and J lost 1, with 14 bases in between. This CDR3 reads CASSPLQGWNTEAFF. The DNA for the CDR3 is TGTGCCAGCAGCCCCCTACAGGGATGGAACACTGAAGCTTTCTTT.

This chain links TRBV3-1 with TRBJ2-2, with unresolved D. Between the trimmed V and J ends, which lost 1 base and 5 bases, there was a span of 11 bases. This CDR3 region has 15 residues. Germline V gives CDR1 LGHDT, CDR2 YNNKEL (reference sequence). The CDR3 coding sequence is TGTGCCAGCAGCCAAGTTGAAATGGGAACCGGGGAGCTGTTTTTT. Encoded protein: CASSQVEMGTGELFF.

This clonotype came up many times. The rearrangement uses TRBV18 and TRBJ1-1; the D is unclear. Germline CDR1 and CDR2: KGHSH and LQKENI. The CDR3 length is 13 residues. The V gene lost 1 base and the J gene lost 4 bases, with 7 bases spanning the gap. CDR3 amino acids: CASSPLGGTEAFF. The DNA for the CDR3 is TGTGCCAGCTCACCACTGGGAGGCACTGAAGCTTTCTTT.

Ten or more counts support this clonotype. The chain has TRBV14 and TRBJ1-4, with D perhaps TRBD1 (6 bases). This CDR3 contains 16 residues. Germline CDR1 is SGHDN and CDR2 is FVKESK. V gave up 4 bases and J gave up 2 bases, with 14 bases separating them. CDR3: CASSLRGAGTNEKLFF. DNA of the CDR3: TGTGCCAGCAGCCTAAGGGGGGCTGGCACTAATGAAAAACTGTTTTTT.

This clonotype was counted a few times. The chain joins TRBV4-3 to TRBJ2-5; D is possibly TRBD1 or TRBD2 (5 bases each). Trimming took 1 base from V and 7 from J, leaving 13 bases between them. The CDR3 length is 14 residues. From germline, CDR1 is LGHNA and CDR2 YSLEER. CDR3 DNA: TGCGCCAGCAGCCAAGCTCAGGGTCGGGGGACCCAGTACTTC. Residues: CASSQAQGRGTQYF.

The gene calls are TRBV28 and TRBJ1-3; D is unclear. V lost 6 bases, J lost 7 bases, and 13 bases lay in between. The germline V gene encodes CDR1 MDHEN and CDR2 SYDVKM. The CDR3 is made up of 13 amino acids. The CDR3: CASRWVLANTIYF. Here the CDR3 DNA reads TGTGCCAGCAGATGGGTCCTTGCTAACACCATATATTTT.